A selection of T cell receptor beta chains follows, all from one sample in a study of blood T cells in healthy people across ages. TCRdb ran MiXCR on the 5' RACE reads and lists one entry per CDR3 protein. This sample has 800,000 to 950,000 distinct CDR3 sequences, with just under 30% found just once. These data were also filed under a second study, of T cells of mothers and their children.

The sample was blood. Receptors were obtained from a middle-aged woman in good health. Both conserved end residues are part of each CDR3. A D gene is named only where the DNA matches it firmly. Only part of the rows carry a size: once, few, many, or a class if the clone is expanded.

D gene	V gene	J gene	clone size	CDR3 DNA	CDR3 protein
.	TRBV11-2	TRBJ2-3	.	TGTGCCAGCAGCTTAGATCCGGGATACACAGATACGCAGTATTTT	CASSLDPGYTDTQYF
.	TRBV7-2	TRBJ1-1	.	TGTGCCAGCAGCTTAGCGATGGGGAGGGGGAGTCCAACTTTCTTT	CASSLAMGRGSPTFF
.	TRBV7-3	TRBJ2-7	.	TGTGCCAGCAGCCGGGGCAGGGAGGTAGGTGAGCAGTACTTC	CASSRGREVGEQYF
.	TRBV28	TRBJ1-4	.	TGTGCCAGCGCCCGTCGGGGCAGCCGAGAAAAACTGTTTTTT	CASARRGSREKLFF
.	TRBV28	TRBJ2-6	.	TGTGCCAGCAGTCCCCGGGTTGGGACCAACGTCCTGACTTTC	CASSPRVGTNVLTF
TRBD2	TRBV20-1	TRBJ2-1	once	TGCAGTGCTAGCGGGCTAGAGGGACTAGCGGGGGGGAGCTCCTACAATGAGCAGTTCTTC	CSASGLEGLAGGSSYNEQFF
TRBD2	TRBV20-1	TRBJ2-1	.	TGCAGTGCCGAGACTAGCGGTGACAATGAGCAGTTCTTC	CSAETSGDNEQFF
.	TRBV6-5	TRBJ2-1	.	TGTGCCAGCAGTTACCAGACTCAAACTGCGGGCTCCTACAATGAGCAGTTCTTC	CASSYQTQTAGSYNEQFF
.	TRBV11-3	TRBJ2-7	once	TGTGCCAGCAGCTACGCAGGTCCAGCCTACGAGCAGTACTTC	CASSYAGPAYEQYF
.	TRBV5-1	TRBJ1-1	few	TGCGCCAGCAGCTTGGACAGGGAGAAAGCTTTCTTT	CASSLDREKAFF
TRBD1	TRBV20-1	TRBJ1-4	.	TGCAGTGCTAGGGACCGGGGACAGGGAACAATTGCAACTAATGAAAAACTGTTTTTT	CSARDRGQGTIATNEKLFF
.	TRBV12-3/TRBV12-4	TRBJ1-1	few	TGTGCCAGCAGTTCTGCCCGGAGGAACACTGAAGCTTTCTTT	CASSSARRNTEAFF
.	TRBV6-1	TRBJ1-2	.	TGTGCCAGGCCGTGGACGAGGTGGGGCTATGGCTACACCTTC	CARPWTRWGYGYTF
.	TRBV6-6	TRBJ1-1	.	TGTGCCAGCAGCTCCGACACGAAAGCTTTCTTT	CASSSDTKAFF
TRBD2	TRBV7-2	TRBJ2-1	.	TGTGCCAGCAGCCATACTAGCGGGGAATACAATGAGCAGTTCTTC	CASSHTSGEYNEQFF
TRBD2	TRBV6-5	TRBJ2-7	.	TGTGCCAGCACCACGGGAGGCAGGGCCTACGAGCAGTACTTC	CASTTGGRAYEQYF